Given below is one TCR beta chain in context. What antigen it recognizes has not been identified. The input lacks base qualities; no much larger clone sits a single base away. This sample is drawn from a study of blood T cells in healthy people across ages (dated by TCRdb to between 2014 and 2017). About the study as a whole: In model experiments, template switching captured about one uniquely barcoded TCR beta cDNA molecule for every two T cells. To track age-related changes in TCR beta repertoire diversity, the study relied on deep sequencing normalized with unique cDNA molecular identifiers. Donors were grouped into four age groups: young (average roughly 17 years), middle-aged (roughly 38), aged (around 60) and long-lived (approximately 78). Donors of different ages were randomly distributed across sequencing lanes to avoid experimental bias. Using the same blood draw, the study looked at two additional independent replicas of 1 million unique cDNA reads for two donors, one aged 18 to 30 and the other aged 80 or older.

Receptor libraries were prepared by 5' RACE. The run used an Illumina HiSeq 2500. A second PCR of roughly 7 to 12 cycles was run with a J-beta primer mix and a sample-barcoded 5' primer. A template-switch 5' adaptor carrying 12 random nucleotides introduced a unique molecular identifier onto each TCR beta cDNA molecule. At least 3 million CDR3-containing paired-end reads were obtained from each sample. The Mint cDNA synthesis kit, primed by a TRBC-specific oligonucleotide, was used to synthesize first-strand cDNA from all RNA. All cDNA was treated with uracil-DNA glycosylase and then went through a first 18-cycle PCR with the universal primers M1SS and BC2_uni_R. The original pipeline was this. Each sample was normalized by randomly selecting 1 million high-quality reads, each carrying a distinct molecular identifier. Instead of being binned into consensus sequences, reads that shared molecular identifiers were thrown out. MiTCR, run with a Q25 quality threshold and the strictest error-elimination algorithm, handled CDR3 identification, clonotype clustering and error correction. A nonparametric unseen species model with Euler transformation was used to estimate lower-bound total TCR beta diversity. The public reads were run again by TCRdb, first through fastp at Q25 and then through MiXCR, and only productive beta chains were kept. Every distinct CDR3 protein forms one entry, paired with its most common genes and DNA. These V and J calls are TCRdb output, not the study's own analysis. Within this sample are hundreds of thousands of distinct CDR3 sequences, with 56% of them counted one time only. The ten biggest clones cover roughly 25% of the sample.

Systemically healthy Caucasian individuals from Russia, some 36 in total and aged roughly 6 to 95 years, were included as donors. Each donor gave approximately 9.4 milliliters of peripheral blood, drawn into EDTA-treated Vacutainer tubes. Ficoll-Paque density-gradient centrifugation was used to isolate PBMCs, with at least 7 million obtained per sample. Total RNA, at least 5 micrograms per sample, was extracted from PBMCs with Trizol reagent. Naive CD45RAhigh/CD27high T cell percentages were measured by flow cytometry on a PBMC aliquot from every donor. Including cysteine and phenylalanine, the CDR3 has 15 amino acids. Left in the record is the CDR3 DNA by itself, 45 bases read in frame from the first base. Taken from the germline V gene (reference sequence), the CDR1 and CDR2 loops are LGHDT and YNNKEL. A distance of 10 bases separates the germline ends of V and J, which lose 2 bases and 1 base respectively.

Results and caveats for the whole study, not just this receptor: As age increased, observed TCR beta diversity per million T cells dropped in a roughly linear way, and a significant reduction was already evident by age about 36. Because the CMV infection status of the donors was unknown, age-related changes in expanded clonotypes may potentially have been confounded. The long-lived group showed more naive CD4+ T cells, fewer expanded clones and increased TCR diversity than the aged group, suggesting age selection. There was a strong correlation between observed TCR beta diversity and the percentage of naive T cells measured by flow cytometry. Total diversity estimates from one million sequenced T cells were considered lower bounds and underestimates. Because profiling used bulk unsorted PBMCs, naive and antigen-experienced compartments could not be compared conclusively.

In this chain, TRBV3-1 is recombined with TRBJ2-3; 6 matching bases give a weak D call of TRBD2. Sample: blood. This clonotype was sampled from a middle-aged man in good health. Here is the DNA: TGTGCCAGCAGCCAAAGGGGACTTCGCACAGATACGCAGTATTTT. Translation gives CASSQRGLRTDTQYF.